What follows are 27 T cell receptor beta chains derived from one specimen sequenced in a study of blood T cell repertoires in COVID-19. This table comes from immunoSEQ multiplex PCR, and its TCRdb copy is limited to in-frame clones, with some not included. The sample shows 70,000 to 85,000 clones, approximately 91% of them seen only once. The sequenced material came from peripheral blood. These receptors all stem from a man between 65 and 80 years old with active or convalescent COVID-19.

This chain uses TRBV5-1 with TRBJ2-1, with TRBD2 matching 12 bases. In germline, CDR1 is SGHRS, CDR2 YFSETQ. V lost 0 bases, J lost 0 bases, and 4 bases stayed unmatched. The length of the CDR3 is 18 residues. The CDR3 nucleotides read TGCGCCAGCAGCTTGGGTGAACTAGCGGGGGGCTCCTACAATGAGCAGTTCTTC. Its protein product is CASSLGELAGGSYNEQFF.

J is TRBJ2-2 and V is TRBV27; 7 nucleotides match TRBD2. Per the germline V gene, CDR1 is MNHEY and CDR2 is SMNVEV (reference sequence). Germline trimming cut 6 bases from V and 7 bases from J; bases unmatched to any gene: 8. The CDR3 is made up of 14 amino acids. The DNA of the CDR3 is TGTGCCAGCAGGGTTAGCGGGCAATTCGGGGAGCTGTTTTTT. It yields the protein CASRVSGQFGELFF.

The rearrangement links TRBV7-9 to TRBJ1-1; no reliable D call. Per germline, CDR1 SEHNR and CDR2 FQNEAQ (reference sequence). The length of the CDR3 is 11 residues. Trimming stripped 1 base from V and 10 bases from J, with 7 bases between. CDR3 in amino acids: CASSLDIRAFF. The CDR3 DNA is TGTGCCAGCAGCTTAGATATCAGAGCTTTCTTT.

The chain couples TRBV2 to TRBJ2-3; TRBD2 agrees at 8 bases. The length of the CDR3 is 16 residues. V lost 10 bases, J lost 0 bases, and 12 bases stayed unmatched. Per the germline V gene, CDR1 is SNHLY and CDR2 is FYNNEI. The CDR3 reads CAITSGVTLSTDTQYF. CDR3 bases: TGTGCCATCACTAGCGGCGTAACTTTAAGCACAGATACGCAGTATTTT. The full variable domain, rest sourced from reference TRBV2 and TRBJ2-3, is EPEVTQTPSHQVTQMGQEVILRCVPISNHLYFYWYRQILGQKVEFLVSFYNNEISEKSEIFDDQFSVERPDGSNFTLKIRSTKLEDSAMYFCAITSGVTLSTDTQYFGPGTRLTVL.

The chain carries TRBV29-1 and TRBJ1-4; TRBD1 is a possible D gene (6 bases). CDR1 is SQVTM and CDR2 is ANQGSEA in the germline V gene. V dropped 4 bases and J dropped 4 bases, with 10 bases sitting between them. The CDR3 extends over 13 amino acids. The CDR3 here is CSVGAGVNEKLFF. For the CDR3, the DNA is TGCAGCGTTGGGGCAGGGGTTAATGAAAAACTGTTTTTT.

This clone was seen only once. The chain has TRBV19 and TRBJ2-6, with D unresolved. V lost 0 bases, J lost 10 bases, and 4 bases lay in between. Germline CDR1 LNHDA, CDR2 SQIVND (reference sequence). The CDR3 sequence is 12 residues long. The CDR3 coding sequence is TGTGCCAGTAGTATAGATCTGAACGTCCTGACTTTC. Translating gives CASSIDLNVLTF.

The chain uses TRBV29-1 and TRBJ2-3; 7 bases are shared with TRBD2. In germline, CDR1 is SQVTM, CDR2 ANQGSEA. With 4 bases clipped from V and 5 bases from J, the junction kept 12 bases outside the gene matches. This CDR3 contains 15 residues. The CDR3 loop is CSVALGRALEDTQYF. CDR3 coding DNA: TGCAGCGTTGCCCTGGGGAGGGCCCTTGAAGATACGCAGTATTTT.

The gene calls are TRBV7-9 and TRBJ2-3; a possible D gene is TRBD2 (5 bases). Germline V gives CDR1 SEHNR, CDR2 FQNEAQ (reference sequence). CDR3 length equals 14 residues. The germline V and J ends were trimmed by 3 bases and 2 bases, with 9 bases remaining between them. The CDR3 here is CASSFDYATDTQYF. The CDR3 DNA sequence: TGTGCCAGCAGCTTCGACTACGCCACAGATACGCAGTATTTT. The full variable domain, its missing parts supplied by reference TRBV7-9 and TRBJ2-3, is DTGVSQNPRHKITKRGQNVTFRCDPISEHNRLYWYRQTLGQGPEFLTYFQNEAQLEKSRLLSDRFSAERPKGSFSTLEIQRTEQGDSAMYLCASSFDYATDTQYFGPGTRLTVL.

As DNA, the CDR3 is TGTGCCAGCGTGCGTCAAGAGACCCAGTACTTC. Protein sequence: CASVRQETQYF. V usage is TRBV6-5 and J usage is TRBJ2-5; D is unclear. The CDR3 runs 11 residues. CDR1 and CDR2 from the germline V gene are MNHEY and SVGAGI. V was trimmed by 8 bases and J by 2 bases, leaving 6 bases between them.

The chain links TRBV5-1 to TRBJ2-7, with 9 bases matching TRBD1. Germline V gene sequence: CDR1 SGHRS, CDR2 YFSETQ. The CDR3 runs 14 residues. Unmatched junction bases numbered 6, after V lost 2 bases and J lost 6 bases. CDR3 bases: TGCGCCAGCAGCTTACAGGGGGCGGTGGTCGAGCAGTACTTC. Protein: CASSLQGAVVEQYF.

The chain links TRBV10-3 to TRBJ2-2; 10 nucleotides align to TRBD2. The CDR3 contains 15 residues. Germline loops: CDR1 ENHRY, CDR2 SYGVKD. J lost 2 bases, V lost 5 bases, and 2 bases had no gene match. Written as DNA, the CDR3 is TGTGCCATCAGTCGGACTAGCGGTAACACCGGGGAGCTGTTTTTT. Translating gives CAISRTSGNTGELFF.

The genes are TRBV6-5 and TRBJ1-2; D not certain. Germline V gives CDR1 MNHEY, CDR2 SVGAGI. This CDR3 is built from 12 residues. Trimming removed 5 bases at V and 3 bases at J, with 7 bases between. In DNA form, the CDR3 reads TGTGCCAGCAGTCGAGGGTACTATGGCTACACCTTC. It specifies CASSRGYYGYTF.

The CDR3 is CASSLRGTSTDTQYF. CDR3 nucleotides: TGTGCCAGCAGCTTAAGAGGGACTTCCACAGATACGCAGTATTTT. The chain carries TRBV11-2 and TRBJ2-3; maybe TRBD2 (6 bases). V gave up 2 bases and J gave up 2 bases, with 11 bases separating them. CDR1 and CDR2 from the germline V gene are SGHAT and FQNNGV. The CDR3 has 15 residues.

The J gene is TRBJ2-7, the V gene TRBV3-1 (or the pseudogene TRBV3-2), with TRBD2 matching 8 bases. CDR1 LGHDT and CDR2 YNNKEL come from the germline V gene (reference sequence). Trimming took 0 bases from V and 3 from J; bases not matched to a gene: 7. CDR3 size: 16 residues. CDR3 sequence reads: CASSQDRTSGLYEQYF. CDR3 DNA: TGTGCCAGCAGCCAAGATCGAACTAGCGGTCTCTACGAGCAGTACTTC.

This clone was detected a few times. The rearrangement joins TRBV13 to TRBJ1-5, with D tentatively TRBD1 (6 bases). CDR1 and CDR2 (germline): PRHDT, FYEKMQ (reference sequence). CDR3 length: 14 amino acids. The V end was cut by 5 bases, the J end by 9 bases, with 17 bases between. The CDR3 DNA is TGTGCCAGCAGCCCTCCAGGGGCAGGGGTGCCCCAGCATTTT. Translated, it gives CASSPPGAGVPQHF.

The V and J genes are TRBV3-1 (or the pseudogene TRBV3-2) and TRBJ2-4, with 11 nucleotides matching TRBD2. The CDR3 runs 19 residues. Germline V lookup: CDR1 LGHDT, CDR2 YNNKEL (reference sequence). J lost 0 bases, V lost 4 bases, and 11 bases had no gene match. CDR3 loop: CASSLKQPGLAGAKNIQYF. The CDR3 DNA is TGTGCCAGCAGCCTAAAGCAACCAGGACTAGCGGGAGCCAAAAACATTCAGTACTTC.

The V call is TRBV29-1, the J call TRBJ2-5; 7 bases fit TRBD1. Germline trimming cut 3 bases from V and 4 bases from J; bases unmatched to any gene: 8. This CDR3 is 14 amino acids long. Per germline, CDR1 SQVTM and CDR2 ANQGSEA. The CDR3 reads CSVDRTGQVETQYF. The DNA for the CDR3 is TGCAGCGTTGACCGGACCGGACAGGTAGAGACCCAGTACTTC.

The rearrangement links TRBV5-1 to TRBJ2-7; TRBD2 might be the D (6 bases). V lost 4 bases and J 0 bases, leaving 17 bases between the germline ends. CDR3 length: 16 amino acids. In germline, CDR1 is SGHRS, CDR2 YFSETQ. CDR3 in DNA: TGCGCCAGCAGCAGGGACTCAATGATGAGCTCCTACGAGCAGTACTTC. Translation: CASSRDSMMSSYEQYF.

The chain links TRBV30 to TRBJ1-5; TRBD1 agrees at 7 bases. The germline gives CDR1 GTSNPN, CDR2 SVGIG (reference sequence). The CDR3 runs 15 residues. V lost 0 bases, J lost 4 bases, and 6 bases stayed unmatched. The CDR3 here is CAWSVRAGGNQPQHF. CDR3 nucleotide sequence: TGTGCCTGGAGTGTGCGGGCAGGGGGGAATCAGCCCCAGCATTTT.

The chain carries TRBV28 and TRBJ2-1; 7 nucleotides agree with TRBD2. CDR1 MDHEN and CDR2 SYDVKM come from the germline V gene. The V and J ends lost 7 bases and 0 bases, in that order; junction bases with no gene match: 9. The CDR3 runs to 16 residues. The CDR3 here is CASTLSGPSSYNEQFF. CDR3 DNA sequence: TGTGCCAGCACTCTTAGCGGGCCAAGCTCCTACAATGAGCAGTTCTTC.

This clone was seen more than once but under ten times. This chain joins TRBV29-1 and TRBJ1-3; TRBD1 might be the D (5 bases). The CDR3 spans 13 residues. Between the trimmed V and J ends, which lost 4 bases and 3 bases, there was a span of 10 bases. CDR1 and CDR2 from the germline V gene are SQVTM and ANQGSEA. CDR3 in amino acids: CSVVRGVGNTIYF. The CDR3, as DNA: TGCAGCGTTGTCCGGGGGGTTGGAAACACCATATATTTT. The variable domain in full, with the rest retrieved from reference TRBV29-1 and TRBJ1-3, is SAVISQKPSRDICQRGTSLTIQCQVDSQVTMMFWYRQQPGQSLTLIATANQGSEATYESGFVIDKFPISRPNLTFSTLTVSNMSPEDSSIYLCSVVRGVGNTIYFGEGSWLTVV.

In this sample, this clone turned up once. The chain joins TRBV2 to TRBJ2-3, with 8 bases fitting TRBD2. The junction had 4 bases not matched to a gene; V was cut back by 6 bases and J by 5 bases. Germline CDR1 SNHLY, CDR2 FYNNEI. There are 13 residues in the CDR3. CDR3 in DNA: TGTGCCAGCAGCGTCGGGGGGGGAGATACGCAGTATTTT. Its protein is CASSVGGGDTQYF.

This chain connects TRBV6-5 to TRBJ1-2; TRBD1 is a possible D gene (5 bases). This CDR3 comprises 14 residues. Germline V gives CDR1 MNHEY, CDR2 SVGAGI. The V and J ends lost 0 bases and 7 bases respectively, with 12 bases between them. The CDR3 DNA sequence: TGTGCCAGCAGTTACTCGACCAGGGAAGGTGGCTACACCTTC. It is translated as CASSYSTREGGYTF.

This chain connects TRBV11-3 to TRBJ2-1, with 9 bases aligning to TRBD2. This CDR3 spans 17 amino acids. The germline gives CDR1 SGHNT, CDR2 YENEEA. Losses at the gene ends were 1 base for V and 3 bases for J; bases not matched to a gene: 7. CDR3: CASSLGPLAGDYNEQFF. CDR3 nucleotides: TGTGCCAGCAGCTTAGGGCCCTTAGCGGGAGACTACAATGAGCAGTTCTTC.

This clone has only a few counts. The chain has TRBV6-4 and TRBJ2-3; 9 bases fit TRBD2. CDR3 length equals 15 residues. Unmatched junction bases numbered 8, after V lost 8 bases and J lost 2 bases. Germline V gene data show CDR1 as MRHNA and CDR2 as SNTAGT. Here the CDR3 reads CASSPRTSDTDTQYF. The CDR3 region has the DNA TGTGCCAGCTCACCACGGACTAGCGACACAGATACGCAGTATTTT.

V and J are TRBV5-1 and TRBJ2-2, with 11 bases fitting TRBD2. Germline values: CDR1 SGHRS, CDR2 YFSETQ. CDR3 length: 18 residues. Trimming at V came to 0 bases and at J to 4 bases, leaving 8 bases not matched to a gene. The CDR3 DNA sequence: TGCGCCAGCAGCTTGGAGTCTAGCGGGGGGCGTGGCACCGGGGAGCTGTTTTTT. Translation gives CASSLESSGGRGTGELFF.

The V call is TRBV5-1, the J call TRBJ2-1, with 11 positions matching TRBD1. Looked up from germline, CDR1 is SGHRS and CDR2 is YFSETQ. The junction had 2 bases not matched to a gene; V was cut back by 2 bases and J by 7 bases. This CDR3 is 14 amino acids long. In DNA form, the CDR3 reads TGCGCCAGCAGCTTCGGACAGGGGGCAAATGAGCAGTTCTTC. As protein: CASSFGQGANEQFF.